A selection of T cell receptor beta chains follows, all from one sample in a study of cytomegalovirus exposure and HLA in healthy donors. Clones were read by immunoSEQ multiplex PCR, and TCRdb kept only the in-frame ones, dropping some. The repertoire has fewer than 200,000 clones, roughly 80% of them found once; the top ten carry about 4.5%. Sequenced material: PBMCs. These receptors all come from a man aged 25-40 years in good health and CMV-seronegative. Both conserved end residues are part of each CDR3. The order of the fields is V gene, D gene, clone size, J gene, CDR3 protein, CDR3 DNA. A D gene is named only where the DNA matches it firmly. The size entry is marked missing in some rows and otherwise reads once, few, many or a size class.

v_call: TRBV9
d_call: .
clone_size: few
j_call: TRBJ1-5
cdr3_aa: CASSAPPGNQPQHF
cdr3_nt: TGTGCCAGCAGCGCACCGCCAGGTAATCAGCCCCAGCATTTT

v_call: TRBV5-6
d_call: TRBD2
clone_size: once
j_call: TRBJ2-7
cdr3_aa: CASSVGLAGVNEQYF
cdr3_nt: TGTGCCAGCAGCGTCGGACTAGCGGGAGTAAACGAGCAGTACTTC

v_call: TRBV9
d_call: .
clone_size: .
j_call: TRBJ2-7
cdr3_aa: CASSLRGRVGDEQYF
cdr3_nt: TGTGCCAGCAGCTTACGAGGCCGGGTGGGAGACGAGCAGTACTTC

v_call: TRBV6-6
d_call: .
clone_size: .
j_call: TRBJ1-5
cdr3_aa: CASHPDYNQPQHF
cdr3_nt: TGTGCCAGCCATCCAGACTACAATCAGCCCCAGCATTTT

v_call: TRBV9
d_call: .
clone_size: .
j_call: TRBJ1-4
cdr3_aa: CASSAVDRSQSEKLFF
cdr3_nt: TGTGCCAGCAGCGCAGTCGACAGGTCTCAGAGTGAAAAACTGTTTTTT

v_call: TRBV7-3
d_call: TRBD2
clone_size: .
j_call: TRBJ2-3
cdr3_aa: CASSSLGGSTDTQYF
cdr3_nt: TGTGCCAGCAGTTCTCTCGGCGGGAGTACAGATACGCAGTATTTT

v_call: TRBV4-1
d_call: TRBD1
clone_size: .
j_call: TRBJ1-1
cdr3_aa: CASSLGQGDLMNTEAFF
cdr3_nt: TGCGCCAGCAGCCTGGGACAGGGAGACTTAATGAACACTGAAGCTTTCTTT

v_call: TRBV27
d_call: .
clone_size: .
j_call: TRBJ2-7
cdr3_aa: CASSFDSGAYEQYF
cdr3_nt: TGTGCCAGCAGTTTTGACTCAGGGGCCTACGAGCAGTACTTC

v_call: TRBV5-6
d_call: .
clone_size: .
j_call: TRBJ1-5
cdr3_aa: CASSLGPGQTQPQHF
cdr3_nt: TGTGCCAGCAGCTTGGGACCAGGCCAGACCCAGCCCCAGCATTTT

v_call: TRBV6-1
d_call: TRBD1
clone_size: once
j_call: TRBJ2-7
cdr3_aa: CASSDLGTGWYEQYF
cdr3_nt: TGTGCCAGCAGTGACCTTGGGACAGGATGGTACGAGCAGTACTTC

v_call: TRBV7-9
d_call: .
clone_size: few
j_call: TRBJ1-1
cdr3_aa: CSSSPRRAGNTEAFF
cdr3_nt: TGTTCCAGCAGCCCTAGGCGGGCGGGGAACACTGAAGCTTTCTTT

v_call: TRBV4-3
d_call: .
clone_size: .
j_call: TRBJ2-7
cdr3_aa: CASSQGRSRGFYEQYF
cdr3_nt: TGCGCCAGCAGCCAAGGGAGGTCCCGGGGGTTCTACGAGCAGTACTTC

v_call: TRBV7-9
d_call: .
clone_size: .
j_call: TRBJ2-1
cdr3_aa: CSSSFRGLSEQFF
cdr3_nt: TGTTCCAGCAGCTTTAGGGGCTTAAGTGAGCAGTTCTTC

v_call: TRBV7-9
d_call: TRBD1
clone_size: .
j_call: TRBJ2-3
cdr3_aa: CAIPRQGAADTQYF
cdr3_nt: TGTGCCATCCCCCGGCAGGGGGCCGCAGATACGCAGTATTTT

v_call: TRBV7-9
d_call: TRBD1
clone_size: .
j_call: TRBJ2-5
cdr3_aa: CASSPTDRVQETQYF
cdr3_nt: TGTGCCAGCAGCCCAACGGACAGGGTCCAAGAGACCCAGTACTTC

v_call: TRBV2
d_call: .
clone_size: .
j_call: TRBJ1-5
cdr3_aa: CASSGRTFRGNQPQHF
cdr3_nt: TGTGCCAGCAGCGGACGGACATTTCGGGGCAATCAGCCCCAGCATTTT

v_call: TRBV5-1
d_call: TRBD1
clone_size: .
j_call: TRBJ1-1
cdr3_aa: CASSLEGQGSLEAFF
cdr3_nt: TGCGCCAGCAGCTTGGAAGGACAGGGGTCTCTTGAAGCTTTCTTT

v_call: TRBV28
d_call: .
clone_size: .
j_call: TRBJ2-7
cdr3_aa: CASSLSGPISYEQYF
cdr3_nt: TGTGCCAGCAGTTTATCAGGCCCGATCTCCTACGAGCAGTACTTC

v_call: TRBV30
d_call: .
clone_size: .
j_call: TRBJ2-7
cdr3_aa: CAWTRGQPGEQYF
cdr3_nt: TGTGCCTGGACCCGAGGGCAGCCCGGGGAGCAGTACTTC

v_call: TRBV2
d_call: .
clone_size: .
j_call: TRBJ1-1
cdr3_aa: CASTGQINTEAFF
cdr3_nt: TGTGCCAGCACCGGACAGATTAACACTGAAGCTTTCTTT

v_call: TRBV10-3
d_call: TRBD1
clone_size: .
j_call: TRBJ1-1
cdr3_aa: CAISEPTGGRLDTEAFF
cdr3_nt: TGTGCCATCAGTGAGCCCACAGGGGGCAGGTTGGACACTGAAGCTTTCTTT

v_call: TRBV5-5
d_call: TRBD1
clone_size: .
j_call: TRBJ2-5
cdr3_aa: CASSRGTGKETQYF
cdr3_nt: TGTGCCAGCAGCCGTGGGACAGGGAAAGAGACCCAGTACTTC

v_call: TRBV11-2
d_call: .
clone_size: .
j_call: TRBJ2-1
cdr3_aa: CASSRTGIRNEQFF
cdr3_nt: TGTGCCAGCAGCCGAACAGGAATTCGCAATGAGCAGTTCTTC

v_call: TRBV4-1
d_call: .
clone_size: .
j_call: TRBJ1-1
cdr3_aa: CASSQDKTGSSNTEAFF
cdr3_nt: TGCGCCAGCAGCCAAGATAAGACAGGCTCATCGAACACTGAAGCTTTCTTT

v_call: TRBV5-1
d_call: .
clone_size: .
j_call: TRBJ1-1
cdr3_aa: CASSLEQDKAEAFF
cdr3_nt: TGCGCCAGCAGCTTGGAACAGGACAAGGCTGAAGCTTTCTTT

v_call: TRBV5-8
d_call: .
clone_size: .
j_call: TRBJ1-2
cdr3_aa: CAWESSAGGYTF
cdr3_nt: TGTGCATGGGAATCCTCAGCGGGTGGCTACACCTTC

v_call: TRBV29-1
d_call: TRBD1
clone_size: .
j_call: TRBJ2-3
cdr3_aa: CSVEKGAWGTDTQYF
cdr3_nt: TGCAGCGTTGAAAAGGGGGCCTGGGGCACAGATACGCAGTATTTT

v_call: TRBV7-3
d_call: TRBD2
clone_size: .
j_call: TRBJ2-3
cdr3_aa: CASSLSSGSTDTQYF
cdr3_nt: TGTGCCAGCAGCTTGTCTAGCGGTAGCACAGATACGCAGTATTTT

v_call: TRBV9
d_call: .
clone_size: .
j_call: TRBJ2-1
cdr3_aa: CASSVAGPVSYNEQFF
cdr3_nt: TGTGCCAGCAGCGTAGCAGGCCCGGTCTCCTACAATGAGCAGTTCTTC

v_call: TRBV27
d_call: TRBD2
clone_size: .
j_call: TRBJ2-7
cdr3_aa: CASRSSGASYEQYF
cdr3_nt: TGTGCCAGCAGGTCTAGCGGGGCCTCCTACGAGCAGTACTTC

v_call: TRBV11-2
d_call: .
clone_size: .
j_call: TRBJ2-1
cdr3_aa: CASSYRRGEPTPEQFF
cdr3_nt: TGTGCCAGCTCGTACCGTCGAGGTGAGCCCACCCCTGAGCAGTTCTTC

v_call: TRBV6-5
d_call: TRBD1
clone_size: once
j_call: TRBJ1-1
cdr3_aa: CASSYRTGALNTEAFF
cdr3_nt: TGTGCCAGCAGTTACCGGACAGGGGCCCTGAACACTGAAGCTTTCTTT

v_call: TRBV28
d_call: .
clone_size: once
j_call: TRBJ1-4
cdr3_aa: CASSPRGGGEKLFF
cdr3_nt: TGTGCCAGCAGTCCCCGGGGGGGAGGAGAAAAACTGTTTTTT

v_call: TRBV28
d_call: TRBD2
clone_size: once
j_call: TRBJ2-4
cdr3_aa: CASNSGGLKNIQYF
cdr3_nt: TGTGCCAGTAATAGCGGGGGTTTGAAAAACATTCAGTACTTC

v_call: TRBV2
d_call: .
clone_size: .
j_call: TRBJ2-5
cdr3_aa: CASGGGGETQYF
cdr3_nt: TGTGCCAGCGGAGGGGGGGGAGAGACCCAGTACTTC

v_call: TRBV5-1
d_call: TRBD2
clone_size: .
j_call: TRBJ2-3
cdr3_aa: CASSQLLTGGTDTQYF
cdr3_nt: TGCGCCAGCAGCCAGCTCCTGACGGGAGGAACAGATACGCAGTATTTT

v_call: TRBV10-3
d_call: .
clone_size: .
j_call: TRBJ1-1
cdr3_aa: CAISEGDSTGTEAFF
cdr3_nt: TGTGCCATCAGTGAGGGTGACTCCACGGGCACTGAAGCTTTCTTT

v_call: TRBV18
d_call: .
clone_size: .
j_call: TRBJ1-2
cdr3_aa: CASSPAGYGYTF
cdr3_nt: TGTGCCAGCTCACCCGCCGGGTATGGCTACACCTTC

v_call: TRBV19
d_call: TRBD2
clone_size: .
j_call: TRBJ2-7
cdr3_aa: CASSIVLAGNYEQYF
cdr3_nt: TGTGCCAGTAGTATAGTCCTAGCGGGGAACTACGAGCAGTACTTC

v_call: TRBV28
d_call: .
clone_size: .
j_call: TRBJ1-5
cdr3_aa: CASRAAGDQPQHF
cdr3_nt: TGTGCCAGCAGAGCGGCTGGGGATCAGCCCCAGCATTTT

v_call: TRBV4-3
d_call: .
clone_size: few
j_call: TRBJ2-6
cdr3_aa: CASGEIVGANVLTF
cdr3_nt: TGCGCCAGCGGGGAGATAGTTGGGGCCAACGTCCTGACTTTC